The entry below gives a single T cell receptor (beta chain) sequence along with its context. This clonotype appeared a few times. Its target antigen remains unknown. No much larger clone is present one base from it, and per-base qualities are unavailable. Systemically healthy Caucasian individuals from Russia, some 38 in total and aged about 6 to 100 years, were included as donors. Each donor gave ten milliliters of peripheral blood, drawn into EDTA-treated Vacutainer tubes. PBMCs were isolated by Ficoll-Paque density-gradient centrifugation, with at least 6.5 million obtained per sample. Total RNA, at least 6 micrograms per sample, was extracted from PBMCs with Trizol reagent. Naive CD45RAhigh/CD27high T cell percentages were measured by flow cytometry on a PBMC aliquot from every donor. The library came from 5' RACE. The sample was run on an Illumina HiSeq 2500. The second PCR ran for roughly 6 to 11 cycles and used a J-beta primer mix along with a sample-barcoded 5' primer. A unique molecular identifier was introduced onto each TCR beta cDNA molecule by a template-switch 5' adaptor carrying 12 random nucleotides. At least 3 million CDR3-containing paired-end reads were obtained from each sample. All of the RNA was converted into first-strand cDNA using the Mint cDNA synthesis kit, with a TRBC-specific oligonucleotide serving as the primer. All cDNA was treated with uracil-DNA glycosylase and then went through a first 18-cycle PCR with the universal primers M1SS and BC2_uni_R. The paper's processing steps were these. Normalization of each sample was performed by random selection of 1 million high-quality reads, each carrying a distinct molecular identifier. Instead of being binned into consensus sequences, reads that shared molecular identifiers were thrown out. MiTCR, run with a Q25 quality threshold and the strictest error-elimination algorithm, handled CDR3 identification, clonotype clustering and error correction. A nonparametric unseen species model with Euler transformation was used to estimate a lower bound on total TCR beta diversity. TCRdb ran its own pipeline on the public reads, namely fastp trimming at Q25 and MiXCR clone calling, and kept in-frame beta chains. Rows with one shared CDR3 protein collapse into an entry with the most common genes and DNA. These V and J calls originate from TCRdb's pipeline instead of the authors' own analysis. Counted in this sample were fewer than 750,000 distinct CDR3 sequences; roughly half of them appeared once. The top ten constitute less than 15% of the sample.

The sample belongs to a study of blood T cells in healthy people across ages (dated by TCRdb to about 2015). With regard to the full study: In model experiments, template switching captured about one uniquely barcoded TCR beta cDNA molecule for every two T cells. The donors were divided into four age groups: young (average approximately 17 years), middle-aged (approximately 41), aged (around 59) and long-lived (about 79). For two donors (one aged 18 to 30 and one aged 80 or older), the study analyzed two additional independent replicas of 1 million unique cDNA reads from the same blood draw. Donors of different ages were randomly distributed across sequencing lanes to avoid experimental bias. The study measured age-related changes in TCR beta repertoire diversity using deep sequencing normalized with unique cDNA molecular identifiers. The paper as a whole reports these results and caveats: Conclusive comparison of naive and antigen-experienced compartments was prevented by the profiling of bulk unsorted PBMCs. There was a strong correlation between observed TCR beta diversity and the percentage of naive T cells measured by flow cytometry. Estimates of total diversity based on one million sequenced T cells were considered lower bounds and underestimates. Because the CMV infection status of the donors was unknown, age-related changes in expanded clonotypes may potentially have been confounded. Compared with the aged group, more naive CD4+ T cells, fewer expanded clones and increased TCR diversity were shown by the long-lived group, suggesting age selection. As age increased, observed TCR beta diversity per million T cells dropped in a roughly linear way, and a significant reduction was already evident by age about 40.

V lost 3 bases and J lost 2 bases; the stretch between them is 16 bases long. CDR1 DFQATT and CDR2 SNEGSKA are derived from the germline V gene (reference sequence). The CDR3 starts with the cysteine, ends with the phenylalanine, and has 15 residues. The kept DNA is CDR3 alone, 45 bases in frame from the first base. Sequencing was done on a sample of blood. Here the chain combines TRBV20-1 and TRBJ2-5, with TRBD2 perhaps the D gene, on 6 matching bases. The TCR was taken from a woman older than 75 in good health. The CDR3 is CSARNLANQQETQYF. The DNA reads as follows: TGCAGTGCTAGGAACCTAGCGAACCAACAAGAGACCCAGTACTTC.